This TCR beta chain was sequenced in a study of T-cell memory formation after mild COVID-19. Findings and caveats of the study: Most CD4+ clones that shrank were in CM and EM, while CD8+ ones turned up in EMRA. Some clones that responded were present in memory (sampled pre-infection), which suggests cross-reactive memory joined.

5'RACE primed at constant segments yielded TCR alpha and TCR beta cDNA libraries bearing sample barcodes and UMIs. From the 5' RACE reads, TCRdb called clonotypes with MiXCR, one entry per CDR3 protein. The repertoire holds 400,000 to 500,000 distinct CDR3 sequences, with more than 15% as singletons. J gave up 4 bases and V 0 bases, and 1 base lay outside the gene matches. In germline, CDR1 is SGHDN, CDR2 FVKESK. This CDR3 has 15 amino acids. There are a few counts of this clonotype. Its antigen is undetermined. This chain links TRBV14 with TRBJ2-3; 10 bases match TRBD2. Sequences were obtained from PBMCs or a T cell subset sorted from them (not recorded which). The sequence was collected from a man in his late teens or twenties who had mild COVID-19 (a few samples of this study predate the infection). Cell type and time point are not known. In nucleotides, the CDR3 is TGTGCCAGCAGCCAAGAAGCGGGGGGGCCAGATACGCAGTATTTT. Its translation: CASSQEAGGPDTQYF. The full variable domain, rest sourced from reference TRBV14 and TRBJ2-3, is EAGVTQFPSHSVIEKGQTVTLRCDPISGHDNLYWYRRVMGKEIKFLLHFVKESKQDESGMPNNRFLAERTGGTYSTLKVQPAELEDSGVYFCASSQEAGGPDTQYFGPGTRLTVL.